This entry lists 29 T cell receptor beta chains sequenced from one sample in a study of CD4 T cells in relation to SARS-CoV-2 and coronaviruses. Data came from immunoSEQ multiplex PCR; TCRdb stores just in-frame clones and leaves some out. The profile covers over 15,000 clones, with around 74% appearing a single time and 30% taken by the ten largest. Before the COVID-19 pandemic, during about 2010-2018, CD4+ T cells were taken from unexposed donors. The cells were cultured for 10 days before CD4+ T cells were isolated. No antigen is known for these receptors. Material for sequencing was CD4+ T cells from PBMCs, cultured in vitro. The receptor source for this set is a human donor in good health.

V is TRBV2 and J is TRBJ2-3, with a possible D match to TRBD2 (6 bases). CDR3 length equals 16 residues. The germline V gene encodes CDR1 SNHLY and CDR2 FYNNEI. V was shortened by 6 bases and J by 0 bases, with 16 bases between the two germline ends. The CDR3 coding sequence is TGTGCCAGCAGCGAAAGACTCGGGACTAGCACAGATACGCAGTATTTT. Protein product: CASSERLGTSTDTQYF.

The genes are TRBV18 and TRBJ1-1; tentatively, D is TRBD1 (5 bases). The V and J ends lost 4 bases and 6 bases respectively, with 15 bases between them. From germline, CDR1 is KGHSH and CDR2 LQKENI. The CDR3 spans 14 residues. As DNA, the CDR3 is TGTGCCAGCTCACAGCAGGGTTTAAGGGCTGAAGCTTTCTTT. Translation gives CASSQQGLRAEAFF.

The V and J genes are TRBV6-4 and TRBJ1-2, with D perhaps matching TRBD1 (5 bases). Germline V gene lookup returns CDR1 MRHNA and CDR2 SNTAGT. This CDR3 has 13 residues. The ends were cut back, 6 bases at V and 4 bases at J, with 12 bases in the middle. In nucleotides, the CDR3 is TGTGCCAGCAGCCTTCGGGACGGCTATGGCTACACCTTC. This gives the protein CASSLRDGYGYTF.

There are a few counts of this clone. The CDR3 loop reads CASSTWTNGGNEQFF. CDR3 coding DNA: TGTGCCAGCTCGACTTGGACTAATGGGGGCAATGAGCAGTTCTTC. The chain combines TRBV18 with TRBJ2-1, with D possibly TRBD2 on 6 matching bases. The CDR3 loop spans 15 amino acids. Per germline, CDR1 KGHSH and CDR2 LQKENI. Trimming took 6 bases from V and 6 from J, leaving 18 bases between them. The full variable domain, completed using reference TRBV18 and TRBJ2-1, is NAGVMQNPRHLVRRRGQEARLRCSPMKGHSHVYWYRQLPEEGLKFMVYLQKENIIDESGMPKERFSAEFPKEGPSILRIQQVVRGDSAAYFCASSTWTNGGNEQFFGPGTRLTVL.

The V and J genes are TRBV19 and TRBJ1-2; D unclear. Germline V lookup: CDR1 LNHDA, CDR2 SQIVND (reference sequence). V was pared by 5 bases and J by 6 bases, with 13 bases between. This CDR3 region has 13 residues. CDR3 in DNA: TGTGCCAGTAGTCTCCGGGTTCTTCATGGCTACACCTTC. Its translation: CASSLRVLHGYTF.

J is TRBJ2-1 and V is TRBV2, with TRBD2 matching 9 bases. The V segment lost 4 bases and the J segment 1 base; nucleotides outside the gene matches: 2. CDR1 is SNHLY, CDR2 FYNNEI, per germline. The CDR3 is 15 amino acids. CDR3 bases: TGTGCCAGCAGTGTTAGCGGGAGTTCCTACAATGAGCAGTTCTTC. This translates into CASSVSGSSYNEQFF.

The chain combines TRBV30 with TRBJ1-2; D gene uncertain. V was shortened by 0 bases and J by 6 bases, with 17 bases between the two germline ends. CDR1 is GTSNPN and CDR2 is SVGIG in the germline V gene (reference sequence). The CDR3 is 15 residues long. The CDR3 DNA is TGTGCCTGGAGTGTACGGGGAGGAAGGTGGAATGGCTACACCTTC. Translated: CAWSVRGGRWNGYTF.

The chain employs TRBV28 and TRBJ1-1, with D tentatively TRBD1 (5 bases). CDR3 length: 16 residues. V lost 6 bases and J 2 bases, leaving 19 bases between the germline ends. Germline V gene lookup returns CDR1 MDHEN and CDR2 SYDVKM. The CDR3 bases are TGTGCCAGCAGCCCCAGCATGGGGGGGGGAAACACTGAAGCTTTCTTT. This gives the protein CASSPSMGGGNTEAFF.

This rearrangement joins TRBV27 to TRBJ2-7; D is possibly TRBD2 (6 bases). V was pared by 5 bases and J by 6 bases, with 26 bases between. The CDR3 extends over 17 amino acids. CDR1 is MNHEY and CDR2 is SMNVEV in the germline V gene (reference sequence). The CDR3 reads CASSPLGGLFSESEQYF. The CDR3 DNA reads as TGTGCCAGCAGTCCGTTGGGAGGACTGTTTAGTGAGAGCGAGCAGTACTTC.

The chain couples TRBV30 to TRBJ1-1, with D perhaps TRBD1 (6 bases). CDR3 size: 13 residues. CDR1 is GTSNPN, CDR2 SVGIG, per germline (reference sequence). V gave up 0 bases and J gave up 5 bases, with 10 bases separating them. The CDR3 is CAWSVEGETEAFF. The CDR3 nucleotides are TGTGCCTGGAGTGTAGAGGGGGAGACTGAAGCTTTCTTT.

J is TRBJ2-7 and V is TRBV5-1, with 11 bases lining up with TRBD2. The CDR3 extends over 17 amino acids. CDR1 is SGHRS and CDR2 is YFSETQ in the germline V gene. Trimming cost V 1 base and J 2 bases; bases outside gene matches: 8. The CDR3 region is CASSLSSGTSGTYEQYF. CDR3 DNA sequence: TGCGCCAGCAGCTTGTCCTCGGGGACTAGCGGCACCTACGAGCAGTACTTC.

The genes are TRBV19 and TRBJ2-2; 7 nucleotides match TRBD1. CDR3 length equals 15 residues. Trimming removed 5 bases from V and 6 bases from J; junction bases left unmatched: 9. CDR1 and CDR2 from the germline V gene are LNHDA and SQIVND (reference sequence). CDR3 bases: TGTGCCAGTAGTCTTACAGGGGTAGTGTCCGGGGAGCTGTTTTTT. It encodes CASSLTGVVSGELFF.

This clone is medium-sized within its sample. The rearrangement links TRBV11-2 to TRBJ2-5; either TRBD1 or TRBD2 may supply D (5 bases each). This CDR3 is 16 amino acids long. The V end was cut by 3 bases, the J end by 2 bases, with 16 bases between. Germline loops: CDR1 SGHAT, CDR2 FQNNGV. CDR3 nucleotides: TGTGCCAGCAGCTTTTTTGGGGCCGGGATTCAAGAGACCCAGTACTTC. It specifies CASSFFGAGIQETQYF.

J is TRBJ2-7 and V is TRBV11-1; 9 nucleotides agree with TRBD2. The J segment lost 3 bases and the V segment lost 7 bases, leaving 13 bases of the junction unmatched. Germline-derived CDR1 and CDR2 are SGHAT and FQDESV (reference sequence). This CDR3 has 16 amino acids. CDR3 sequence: CASTVNSGTSYYEQYF. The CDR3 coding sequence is TGTGCCAGCACCGTTAACTCCGGGACTAGCTACTACGAGCAGTACTTC. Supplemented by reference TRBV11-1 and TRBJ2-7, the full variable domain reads EAEVAQSPRYKITEKSQAVAFWCDPISGHATLYWYRQILGQGPELLVQFQDESVVDDSQLPKDRFSAERLKGVDSTLKIQPAELGDSAMYLCASTVNSGTSYYEQYFGPGTRLTVT.

CDR3 loop: CAWSLAGGAQETQYF. As DNA, the CDR3 is TGTGCCTGGAGTCTCGCGGGGGGGGCCCAAGAGACCCAGTACTTC. The chain recombines TRBV30 with TRBJ2-5, with TRBD2 identical over 9 bases. The CDR3 length is 15 residues. Trimming cost V 2 bases and J 1 base; bases outside gene matches: 5. Germline V gene lookup returns CDR1 GTSNPN and CDR2 SVGIG (reference sequence).

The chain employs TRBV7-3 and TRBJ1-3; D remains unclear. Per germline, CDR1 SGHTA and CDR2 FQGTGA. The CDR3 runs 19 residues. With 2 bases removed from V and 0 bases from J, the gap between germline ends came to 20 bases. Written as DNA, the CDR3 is TGTGCCAGCAGCTTATGGCCCCAAGGGCGGATCAGCTCTGGAAACACCATATATTTT. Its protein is CASSLWPQGRISSGNTIYF.

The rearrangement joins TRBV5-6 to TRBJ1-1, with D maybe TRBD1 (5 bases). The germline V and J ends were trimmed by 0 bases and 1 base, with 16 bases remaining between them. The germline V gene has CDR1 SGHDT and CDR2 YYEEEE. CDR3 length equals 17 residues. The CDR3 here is CASSLVGRGLSNTEAFF. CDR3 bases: TGTGCCAGCAGCTTGGTTGGTAGGGGTCTATCGAACACTGAAGCTTTCTTT. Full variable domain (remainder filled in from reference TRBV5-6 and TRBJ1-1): DAGVTQSPTHLIKTRGQQVTLRCSPKSGHDTVSWYQQALGQGPQFIFQYYEEEERQRGNFPDRFSGHQFPNYSSELNVNALLLGDSALYLCASSLVGRGLSNTEAFFGQGTRLTVV.

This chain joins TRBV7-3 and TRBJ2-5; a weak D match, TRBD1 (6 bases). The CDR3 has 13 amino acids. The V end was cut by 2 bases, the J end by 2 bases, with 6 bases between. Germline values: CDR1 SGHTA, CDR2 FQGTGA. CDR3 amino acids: CASSLGQQETQYF. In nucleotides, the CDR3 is TGTGCCAGCAGCTTAGGACAGCAAGAGACCCAGTACTTC.

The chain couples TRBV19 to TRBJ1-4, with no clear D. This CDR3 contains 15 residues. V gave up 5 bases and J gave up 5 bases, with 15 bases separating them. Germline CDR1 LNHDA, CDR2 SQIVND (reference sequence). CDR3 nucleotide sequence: TGTGCCAGTAGTCAACAGAAAGACGCAAATGAAAAACTGTTTTTT. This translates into CASSQQKDANEKLFF.

The CDR3 protein is CAWGRWTSASYNEQFF. CDR3 sequence (DNA): TGTGCCTGGGGGAGGTGGACTAGCGCATCCTACAATGAGCAGTTCTTC. The chain is built from TRBV30 and TRBJ2-1; 9 nucleotides line up with TRBD2. In germline, CDR1 is GTSNPN, CDR2 SVGIG (reference sequence). The CDR3 is 16 residues long. J lost 1 base, V lost 5 bases, and 9 bases had no gene match.

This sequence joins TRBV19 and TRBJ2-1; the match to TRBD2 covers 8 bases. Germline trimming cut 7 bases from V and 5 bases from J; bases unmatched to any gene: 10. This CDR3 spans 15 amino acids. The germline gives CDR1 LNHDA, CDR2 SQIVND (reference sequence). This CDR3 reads CASMARGRLNNEQFF. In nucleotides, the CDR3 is TGTGCCAGTATGGCGCGCGGGAGGTTGAACAATGAGCAGTTCTTC.

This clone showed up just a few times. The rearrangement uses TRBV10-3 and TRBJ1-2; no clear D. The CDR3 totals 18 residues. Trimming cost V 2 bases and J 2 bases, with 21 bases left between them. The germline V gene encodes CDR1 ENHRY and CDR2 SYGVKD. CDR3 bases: TGTGCCATCAGTGAGATGCGCGGTGAGTACGGACGGAACTATGGCTACACCTTC. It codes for CAISEMRGEYGRNYGYTF.

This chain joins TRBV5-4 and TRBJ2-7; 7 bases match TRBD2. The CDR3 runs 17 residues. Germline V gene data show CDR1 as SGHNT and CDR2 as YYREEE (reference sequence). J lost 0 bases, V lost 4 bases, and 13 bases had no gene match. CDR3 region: CASSPKKISGYSYEQYF. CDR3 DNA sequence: TGTGCCAGCAGCCCGAAAAAAATTAGCGGGTACTCCTACGAGCAGTACTTC.

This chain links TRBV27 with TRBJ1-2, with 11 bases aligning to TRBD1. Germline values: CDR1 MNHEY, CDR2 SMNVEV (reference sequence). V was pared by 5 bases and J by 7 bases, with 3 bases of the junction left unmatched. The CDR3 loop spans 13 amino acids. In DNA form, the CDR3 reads TGTGCCAGCAGTCCCGGGACAGGGGGTGGCTACACCTTC. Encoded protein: CASSPGTGGGYTF.

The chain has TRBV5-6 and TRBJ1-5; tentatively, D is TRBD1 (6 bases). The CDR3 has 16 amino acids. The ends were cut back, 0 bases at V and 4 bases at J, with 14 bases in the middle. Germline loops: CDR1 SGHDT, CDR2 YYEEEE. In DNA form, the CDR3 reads TGTGCCAGCAGCTTGGTGGCAGGGGCAACAAATCAGCCCCAGCATTTT. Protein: CASSLVAGATNQPQHF.

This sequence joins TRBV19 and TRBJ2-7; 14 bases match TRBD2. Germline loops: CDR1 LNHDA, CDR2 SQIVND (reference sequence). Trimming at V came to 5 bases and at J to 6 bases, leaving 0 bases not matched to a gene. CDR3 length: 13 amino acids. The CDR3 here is CASSGTSGSEQYF. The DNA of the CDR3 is TGTGCCAGTAGTGGGACTAGCGGGAGCGAGCAGTACTTC. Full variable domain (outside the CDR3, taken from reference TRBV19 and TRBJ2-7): DGGITQSPKYLFRKEGQNVTLSCEQNLNHDAMYWYRQDPGQGLRLIYYSQIVNDFQKGDIAEGYSVSREKKESFPLTVTSAQKNPTAFYLCASSGTSGSEQYFGPGTRLTVT.

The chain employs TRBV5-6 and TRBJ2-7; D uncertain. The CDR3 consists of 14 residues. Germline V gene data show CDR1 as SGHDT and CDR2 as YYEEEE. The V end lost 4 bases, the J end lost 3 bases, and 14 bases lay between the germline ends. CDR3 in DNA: TGTGCCAGCAGCCCTGTACGGTTTCGCTACGAGCAGTACTTC. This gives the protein CASSPVRFRYEQYF.

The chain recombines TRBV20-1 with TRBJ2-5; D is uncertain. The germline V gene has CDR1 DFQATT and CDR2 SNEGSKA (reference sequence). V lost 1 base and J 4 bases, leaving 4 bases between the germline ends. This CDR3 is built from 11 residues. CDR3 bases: TGCAGTGCTAGAGGAGGAGAGACCCAGTACTTC. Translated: CSARGGETQYF.

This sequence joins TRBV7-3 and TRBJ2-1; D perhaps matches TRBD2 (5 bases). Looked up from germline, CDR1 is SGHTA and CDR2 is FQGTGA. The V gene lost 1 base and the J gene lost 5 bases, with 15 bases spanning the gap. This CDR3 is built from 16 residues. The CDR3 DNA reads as TGTGCCAGCAGCTTAATTGGACCCCAGAGGGACAATGAGCAGTTCTTC. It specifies CASSLIGPQRDNEQFF.